The sequence of this T cell receptor beta chain was determined in a study of long-term antiretroviral therapy in people with HIV. Survey level was the resolution at which the v3.0 immunoSEQ assay ran. Using immunoSEQ multiplex PCR, the repertoire was profiled, and TCRdb retains in-frame clones only, with some absent. The table lists tens of thousands of clones, around nine tenths of them singletons, with about 5% in the top ten. The CDR3 loop spans 16 amino acids. CDR1 and CDR2 from the germline V gene are LNHDA and SQIVND (reference sequence). V lost 5 bases, J lost 0 bases, and 14 bases lay in between.

This TCR derives from a woman aged 45-60 years with HIV. The V and J genes are TRBV19 and TRBJ2-1; D remains ambiguous. This sample comprised unsorted PBMCs, obtained 0.1 years before starting antiretroviral therapy. The CDR3 sequence is CASSPGRSFSYNEQFF. The CDR3 DNA is TGTGCCAGTAGTCCGGGCAGATCCTTCTCCTACAATGAGCAGTTCTTC.